These T cell receptor beta chains were read from a single sample in a study of T-cell reconstitution after alpha-beta-depleted transplantation in children. TCRdb re-analysed the PCR reads in MiXCR, keeping a single row per CDR3 protein. In the table there are about 1,000,000 distinct CDR3 sequences, around 30% of which are singletons. Material: PBMCs, mostly from graft donor cells, obtained 360 days after TCRalphabeta/CD19-depleted stem cell transplant. Every receptor here comes from a boy less than two years old who had a stem cell transplant for SCID, so the T cells may come from the graft donor. Both conserved end residues are part of each CDR3. A D gene is named only where the DNA matches it firmly. Size tells how often a clone was seen (once, few, many) or the class of an expanded clone, and some rows leave it out.

abundance,len,v_gene,j_gene,d_gene,CDR3nt,CDR3aa
.,14,TRBV12-3/TRBV12-4,TRBJ2-1,.,TGTGCCAGCAGACCCAGGGATTTTTACAATGAGCAGTTCTTC,CASRPRDFYNEQFF
few,17,TRBV6-2/TRBV6-3,TRBJ2-3,.,TGTGCCAGCAGTTACTCGGGACACCCCGATTCCCGGGATACGCAGTATTTT,CASSYSGHPDSRDTQYF
few,15,TRBV12-3/TRBV12-4,TRBJ1-6,.,TGTGCCAGCAGTCCCCGAGCTCTCCCGGGGTCACCCCTCCACTTT,CASSPRALPGSPLHF
.,19,TRBV4-2,TRBJ1-5,TRBD1,TGTGCCAGCAGCCTAACCCTGCCAGGGGACAGGGGGTACCATCAGCCCCAGCATTTT,CASSLTLPGDRGYHQPQHF
.,15,TRBV12-3/TRBV12-4,TRBJ2-2,.,TGTGCCAGCAGCCCTCTAAACGCGGCCACCGGGGAGCTGTTTTTT,CASSPLNAATGELFF
.,11,TRBV20-1,TRBJ2-3,.,TGCAGTGGTGAGGGCACAGATACGCAGTATTTT,CSGEGTDTQYF
.,18,TRBV20-1,TRBJ2-6,TRBD1,TGCAGTGCTAGAGATCGGCAGACAGGGGTTACTGGGGCCAACGTCCTGACTTTC,CSARDRQTGVTGANVLTF
.,15,TRBV6-5,TRBJ2-4,TRBD1,TGTGCCAGCAGTTACAGGGGGCCGGGCAAAAACATTCAGTACTTC,CASSYRGPGKNIQYF
.,15,TRBV5-5,TRBJ2-7,.,TGTGCCAGCAGCCCAAGACCGGAGATTCGCTACGAGCAGTACTTC,CASSPRPEIRYEQYF
.,14,TRBV12-3/TRBV12-4,TRBJ2-7,.,TGTGCCAGCAGTTTGGGGCTCACCGGGGGAGAGCAGTACTTC,CASSLGLTGGEQYF
.,16,TRBV6-5,TRBJ1-1,.,TGTGCCAGCAGTTACTCGGCAGCGTTTCAGAACACTGAAGCTTTCTTT,CASSYSAAFQNTEAFF
.,15,TRBV28,TRBJ2-3,.,TGTGCCAGCAGTTTTAGACGCGAATCCACAGATACGCAGTATTTT,CASSFRRESTDTQYF
many,14,TRBV11-2,TRBJ2-2,.,TGTGCCAGCAGCCCCCGCGCGAACACCGGGGAGCTGTTTTTT,CASSPRANTGELFF
.,15,TRBV5-1,TRBJ2-5,.,TGCGCCAGCAGCTTTAAGGGGGGCGCGCAAGAGACCCAGTACTTC,CASSFKGGAQETQYF
.,14,TRBV2,TRBJ2-7,TRBD1,TGTGCCAGCGGGAAGGACAGGGACTCCTACGAGCAGTACTTC,CASGKDRDSYEQYF
few,15,TRBV7-2,TRBJ2-3,.,TGTGCCAGCAGCCCCTATGGGGTCTCTCAAGATACGCAGTATTTT,CASSPYGVSQDTQYF
.,12,TRBV6-6,TRBJ1-2,.,TGTGCCAGCAGTGGACAGCACTATGGCTACACCTTC,CASSGQHYGYTF
few,14,TRBV28,TRBJ2-1,.,TGTGCCAGCACTCGGGGAAGGTCCTACAATGAGCAGTTCTTC,CASTRGRSYNEQFF
once,16,TRBV10-3,TRBJ1-5,TRBD1,TGTGCCATCAGTAGCTTCCCGGACAGGGACAGTCAGCCCCAGCATTTT,CAISSFPDRDSQPQHF
.,13,TRBV20-1,TRBJ2-7,.,TGCAGTGCTAGAGTTTTACGGCACTACGAGCAGTACTTC,CSARVLRHYEQYF
.,14,TRBV20-1,TRBJ2-7,.,TGCAGTGCTAGAGTGGGGACAATTCCCTACGAGCAGTACTTC,CSARVGTIPYEQYF
few,15,TRBV5-1,TRBJ2-2,.,TGCGCCAGCAGCCCTACCTCGGTTAACACCGGGGAGCTGTTTTTT,CASSPTSVNTGELFF
.,16,TRBV15,TRBJ2-7,.,TGTGCCACCAGCAGAGAAAGTCTCGGGTATAGCTACGAGCAGTACTTC,CATSRESLGYSYEQYF
few,15,TRBV20-1,TRBJ2-7,.,TGCAGTGCTAGAGGGACCGGGACTCCCTCCTACGAGCAGTACTTC,CSARGTGTPSYEQYF
.,14,TRBV4-2,TRBJ2-1,.,TGTGCCAGCAGCCAGGAAGATCGCTGCAATGAGCAGTTCTTC,CASSQEDRCNEQFF
.,17,TRBV6-5,TRBJ1-1,.,TGTGCCAGCAGTTACTCCTCAGCTGGTAGTTTAAAAACTGAAGCTTTCTTT,CASSYSSAGSLKTEAFF
few,13,TRBV29-1,TRBJ2-7,.,TGCAGCCCTGGGCTCGGGTTCTCCTACGAGCAGTACTTC,CSPGLGFSYEQYF
few,18,TRBV7-6,TRBJ2-1,TRBD2,TGTGCCAGCAGCTTAAATGGAGGGACTAGCGGGGGCTACAATGAGCAGTTCTTC,CASSLNGGTSGGYNEQFF
.,13,TRBV12-3/TRBV12-4,TRBJ2-3,.,TGTGCCAGCAGCCACTCGACTCTGGATACGCAGTATTTT,CASSHSTLDTQYF
.,15,TRBV15,TRBJ2-7,.,TGTGCCACCAGCAGAGATCAGGGTGGTCCCTACGAGCAGTACTTC,CATSRDQGGPYEQYF
few,16,TRBV7-9,TRBJ2-3,TRBD2,TGTGCCAGCAGCTCCGACTGGACTAGCGGGGGCGAGACGCAGTATTTT,CASSSDWTSGGETQYF
few,15,TRBV20-1,TRBJ2-3,TRBD2,TGCAGTGCCAGAGCGGGGGCTAGCGGCACAGATACGCAGTATTTT,CSARAGASGTDTQYF
few,14,TRBV5-1,TRBJ2-7,TRBD1,TGCGCCAGCAGCCTAGGACAGGTCTTGGACGGGCAGTACTTC,CASSLGQVLDGQYF
.,15,TRBV12-3/TRBV12-4,TRBJ1-1,.,TGTGCCAGCAGTTTAGCCAGGGACATGAACACTGAAGCTTTCTTT,CASSLARDMNTEAFF
once,20,TRBV3-1,TRBJ2-3,TRBD2,TGTGCCAGCAGCCAAGATCAACTCGAGTTGAGCGGGGGGCCAAGGAATACGCAGTATTTT,CASSQDQLELSGGPRNTQYF
few,16,TRBV9,TRBJ2-1,.,TGTGCCAGCAGCGTAGCCGGCGGTGGCAGATACAATGAGCAGTTCTTC,CASSVAGGGRYNEQFF
.,16,TRBV12-3/TRBV12-4,TRBJ2-7,.,TGTGCCAGCAGTTTAATGCGACCGATAACGTCCTACGAGCAGTACTTC,CASSLMRPITSYEQYF
.,15,TRBV9,TRBJ2-3,.,TGTGCCAGCAGCCCACTAGAATCGAACACAGATACGCAGTATTTT,CASSPLESNTDTQYF
.,18,TRBV20-1,TRBJ1-5,TRBD1,TGCAGTGCTAGAGGCGGGTTTTGGGACAGGGGGCTCAATCAGCCCCAGCATTTT,CSARGGFWDRGLNQPQHF
few,15,TRBV2,TRBJ2-3,.,TGTGCCAGCAGTGGGTACAGGGAGCTCGCAGATACGCAGTATTTT,CASSGYRELADTQYF
few,15,TRBV29-1,TRBJ2-1,TRBD1,TGCAGCGTTGAAAGTGACAGGGGGGGTTTCGATGAGCAGTTCTTC,CSVESDRGGFDEQFF
.,14,TRBV2,TRBJ2-7,.,TGTGCCAGCAGTCCTGACCGGGTTTTTTACGAGCAGTACTTC,CASSPDRVFYEQYF
once,14,TRBV6-1,TRBJ2-5,TRBD2,TGTGCCAGCAGCGGACTAGCCCTTGGGGAGACCCAGTACTTC,CASSGLALGETQYF
.,14,TRBV12-3/TRBV12-4,TRBJ1-1,.,TGTGCCAGCAGTTTCCGGGGGTGGAACACTGAAGCTTTCTTT,CASSFRGWNTEAFF
few,13,TRBV15,TRBJ2-5,.,TGTGCCACCAGCCTCAGTATACGAGAGACCCAGTACTTC,CATSLSIRETQYF